This T cell receptor beta chain was captured in a study of T-cell memory formation after mild COVID-19. Study outcomes and limitations: The appearance of some responding clones in pre-infection memory suggested that cross-reactive memory joined. Clones which contracted sat mainly in CM and EM if CD4+, and in EMRA if CD8+.

Losses at the gene ends were 4 bases for V and 4 bases for J; bases not matched to a gene: 3. CDR3 size: 13 residues. Germline CDR1 and CDR2: SGHKS and YYEKEE (reference sequence). Regarding this clonotype: Its antigen is not identified.

TCRdb re-derived calls from the 5' RACE reads in MiXCR, one entry per CDR3 protein. The data hold some 57,000 distinct CDR3 sequences, with 12% observed a single time. Source material: PBMCs or a T cell subset sorted from them (not recorded which). The source is a man younger than 35 who had mild COVID-19 (a few samples of this study predate the infection). Cell type and time point are not known. The chain links TRBV5-5 to TRBJ2-5; 8 bases agree with TRBD1. The CDR3 here is CASSGGQGETQYF. CDR3 in DNA: TGTGCCAGCAGCGGTGGACAGGGAGAGACCCAGTACTTC.